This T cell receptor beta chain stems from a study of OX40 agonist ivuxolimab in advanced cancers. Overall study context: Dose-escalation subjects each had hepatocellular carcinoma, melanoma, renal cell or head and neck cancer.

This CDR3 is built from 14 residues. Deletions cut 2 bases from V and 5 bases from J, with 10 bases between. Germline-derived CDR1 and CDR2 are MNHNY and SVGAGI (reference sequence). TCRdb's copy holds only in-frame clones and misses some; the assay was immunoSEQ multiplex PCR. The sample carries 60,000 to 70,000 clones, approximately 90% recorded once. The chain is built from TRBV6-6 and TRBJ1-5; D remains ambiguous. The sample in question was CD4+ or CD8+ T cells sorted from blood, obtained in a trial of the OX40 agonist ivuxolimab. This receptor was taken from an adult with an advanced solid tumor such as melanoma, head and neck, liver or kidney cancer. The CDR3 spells CASSYVKSDQPQHF. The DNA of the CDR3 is TGTGCCAGCAGTTACGTAAAGAGCGATCAGCCCCAGCATTTT.